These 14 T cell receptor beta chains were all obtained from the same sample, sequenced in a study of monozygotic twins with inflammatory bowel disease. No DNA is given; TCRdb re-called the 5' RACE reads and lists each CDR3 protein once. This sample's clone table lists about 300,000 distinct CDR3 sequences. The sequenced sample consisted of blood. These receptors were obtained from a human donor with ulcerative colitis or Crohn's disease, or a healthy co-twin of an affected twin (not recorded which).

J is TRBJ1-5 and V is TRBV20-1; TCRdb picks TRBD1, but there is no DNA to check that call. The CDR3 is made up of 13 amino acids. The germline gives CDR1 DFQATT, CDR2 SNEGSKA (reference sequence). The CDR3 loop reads CSARETGAQPQHF.

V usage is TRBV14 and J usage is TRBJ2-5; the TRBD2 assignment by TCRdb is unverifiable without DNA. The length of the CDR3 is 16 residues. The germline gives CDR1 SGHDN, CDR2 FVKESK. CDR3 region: CASSQVRPSGQETQYF. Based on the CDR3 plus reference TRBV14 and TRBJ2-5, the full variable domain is EAGVTQFPSHSVIEKGQTVTLRCDPISGHDNLYWYRRVMGKEIKFLLHFVKESKQDESGMPNNRFLAERTGGTYSTLKVQPAELEDSGVYFCASSQVRPSGQETQYFGPGTRLLVL.

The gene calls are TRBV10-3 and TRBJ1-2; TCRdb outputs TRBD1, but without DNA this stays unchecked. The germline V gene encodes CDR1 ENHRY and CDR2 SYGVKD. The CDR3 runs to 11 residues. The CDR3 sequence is CAISDRDGYTF.

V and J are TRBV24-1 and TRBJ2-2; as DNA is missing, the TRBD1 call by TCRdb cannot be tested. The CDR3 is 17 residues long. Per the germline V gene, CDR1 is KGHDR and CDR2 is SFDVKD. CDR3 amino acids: CATSDRSRAPSTGELFF.

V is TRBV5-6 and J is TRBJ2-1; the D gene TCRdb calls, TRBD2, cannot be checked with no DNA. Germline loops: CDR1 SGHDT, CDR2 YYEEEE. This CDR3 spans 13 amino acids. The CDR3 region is CASSLAWRDEQFF.

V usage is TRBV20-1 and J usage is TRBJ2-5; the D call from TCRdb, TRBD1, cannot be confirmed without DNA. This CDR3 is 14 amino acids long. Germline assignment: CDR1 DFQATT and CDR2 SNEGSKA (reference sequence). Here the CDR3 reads CSASYRDRVLTQYF.

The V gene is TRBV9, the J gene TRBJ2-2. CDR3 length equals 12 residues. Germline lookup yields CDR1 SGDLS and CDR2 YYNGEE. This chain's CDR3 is CASSVVAGELFF. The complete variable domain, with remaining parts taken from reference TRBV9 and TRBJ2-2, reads DSGVTQTPKHLITATGQRVTLRCSPRSGDLSVYWYQQSLDQGLQFLIQYYNGEERAKGNILERFSAQQFPDLHSELNLSSLELGDSALYFCASSVVAGELFFGEGSRLTVL.

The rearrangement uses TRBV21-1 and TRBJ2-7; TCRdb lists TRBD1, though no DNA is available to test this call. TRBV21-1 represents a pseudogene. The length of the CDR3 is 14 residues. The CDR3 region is CASSKGGTHDEQYF.

CDR3 residues: CASSLENTEAFF. This sequence joins TRBV7-9 and TRBJ1-1. The CDR3 runs 12 residues. CDR1 is SEHNR and CDR2 is FQNEAQ in the germline V gene (reference sequence).

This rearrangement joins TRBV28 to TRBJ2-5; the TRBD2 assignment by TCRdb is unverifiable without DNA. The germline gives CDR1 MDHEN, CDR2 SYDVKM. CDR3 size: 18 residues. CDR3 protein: CASSLLKTSGRVQETQYF.

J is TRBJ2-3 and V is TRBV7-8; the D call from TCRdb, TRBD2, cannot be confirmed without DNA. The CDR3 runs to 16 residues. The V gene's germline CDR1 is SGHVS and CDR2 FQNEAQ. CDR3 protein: CASSWGGLLSTDTQYF.

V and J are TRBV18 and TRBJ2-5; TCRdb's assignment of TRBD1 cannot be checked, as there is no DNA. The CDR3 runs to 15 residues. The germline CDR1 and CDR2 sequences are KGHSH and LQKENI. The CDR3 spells CASSVTGSIQETQYF.

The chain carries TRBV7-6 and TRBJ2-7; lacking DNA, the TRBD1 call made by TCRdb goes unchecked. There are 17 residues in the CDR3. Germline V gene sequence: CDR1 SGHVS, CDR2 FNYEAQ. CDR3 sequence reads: CASSSQGDRVGPYEQYF.

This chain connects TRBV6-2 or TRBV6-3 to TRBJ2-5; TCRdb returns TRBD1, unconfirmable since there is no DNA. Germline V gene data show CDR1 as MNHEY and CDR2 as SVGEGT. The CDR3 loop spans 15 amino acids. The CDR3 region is CASSHGRGLQETQYF.